The table lists the clone carrying this T cell receptor (beta chain) with many counts. The observed sequence ends 3 residues before the CDR3 terminus, with the missing tail filled in from the germline J gene. The data were produced by immunoSEQ multiplex PCR, yet TCRdb's version contains in-frame clones alone and is incomplete. The table records some 42,000 clones without singletons, the ten largest covering more than 1.2%. These data originate in a study of T cell clonality in common variable immunodeficiency. The CDR3 loop spans 14 amino acids. Germline V gene sequence: CDR1 DFQATT, CDR2 SNEGSKA (reference sequence). J lost 2 bases, V lost 3 bases, and 2 bases had no gene match.

The sample comprised peripheral blood mononuclear cells. V usage is TRBV20-1 and J usage is TRBJ1-3; the match to TRBD1 covers 9 bases. This receptor was identified in a person between 18 and 70 years old in good health. This CDR3 reads CSARDRGAGNTIYF. CDR3 DNA (partial): TGCAGTGCTAGGGACAGGGGAGCTGGAAACACC.